One sample yielded the 3 T cell receptor beta chains listed below, sequenced in a study of blood T cell repertoires in COVID-19. Data came from immunoSEQ multiplex PCR; TCRdb stores just in-frame clones and leaves some out. The sample yields under 400,000 clones, 80% to 90% seen once. Specimen: PBMCs or T cells enriched from blood (not recorded which). All receptors come from a woman between 40 and 50 years old with acute COVID-19.

This rearrangement joins TRBV6-5 to TRBJ1-1; TRBD1 is a possible D gene (5 bases). Germline lookup yields CDR1 MNHEY and CDR2 SVGAGI. The V and J ends lost 6 bases and 0 bases respectively, with 8 bases between them. CDR3 length equals 13 residues. CDR3 coding DNA: TGTGCCAGCAGGGGGGAGGTGAACACTGAAGCTTTCTTT. Protein sequence: CASRGEVNTEAFF.

V usage is TRBV14 and J usage is TRBJ2-1; 12 bases fit TRBD2. With V trimmed by 4 bases and J by 7 bases, 17 bases remained unmatched. Germline lookup yields CDR1 SGHDN and CDR2 FVKESK. CDR3 size: 19 residues. The CDR3, as DNA: TGTGCCAGCAGCCCGAGAATTGGGGGGCTAGCGGGAGGGCTTAATGAGCAGTTCTTC. It is translated as CASSPRIGGLAGGLNEQFF.

This chain joins TRBV7-9 and TRBJ1-3, with a weak D call TRBD1 (5 bases). V dropped 6 bases and J dropped 3 bases, with 21 bases sitting between them. This CDR3 is built from 17 residues. Germline V gene sequence: CDR1 SEHNR, CDR2 FQNEAQ (reference sequence). The CDR3 coding sequence is TGTGCCAGCAGTACTAAACAGTTAGGGGTCGGTGGAAACACCATATATTTT. It translates to CASSTKQLGVGGNTIYF.